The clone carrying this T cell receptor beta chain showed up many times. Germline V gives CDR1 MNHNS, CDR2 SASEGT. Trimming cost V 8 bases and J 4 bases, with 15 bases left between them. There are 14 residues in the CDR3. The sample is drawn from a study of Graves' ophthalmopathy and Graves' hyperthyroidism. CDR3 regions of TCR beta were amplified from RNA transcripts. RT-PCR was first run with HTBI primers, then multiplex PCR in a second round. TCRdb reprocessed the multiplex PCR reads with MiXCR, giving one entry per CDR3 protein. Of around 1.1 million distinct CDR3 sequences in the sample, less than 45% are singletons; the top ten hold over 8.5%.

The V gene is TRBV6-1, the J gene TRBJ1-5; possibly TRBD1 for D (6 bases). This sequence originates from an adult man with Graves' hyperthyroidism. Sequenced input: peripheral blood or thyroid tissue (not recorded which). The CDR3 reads CASAELQGNQPQHF. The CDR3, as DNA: TGTGCCAGCGCCGAACTACAGGGAAATCAGCCCCAGCATTTT.